This paragraph reports one TCR beta chain. This CDR3 region has 12 residues. The germline V gene encodes CDR1 SNHLY and CDR2 FYNNEI. Trimming pared 9 bases from V and 6 bases from J, leaving 14 bases between. Sample time point: patch test 1, 2 weeks after DPC sensitization. The sample's treatment: therapeutic diphenylcyclopropenone sensitization with weekly scalp DPC. Unfractionated whole blood yielded total RNA. This sample was included in a study of human T cells and chemical hapten exposure. From the RACE reads, TCRdb called clonotypes with MiXCR, one entry per CDR3 protein. The sample contains some 340,000 distinct CDR3 sequences, around 7% of which appear only once.

The sample in question was whole blood, obtained in connection with sensitization to the hapten diphenylcyclopropenone (DPC). This TCR derives from a young woman with alopecia areata. Some clones in this sample may be carry-over from other donors' samples. The chain links TRBV2 to TRBJ1-2; D unresolved. The CDR3 DNA is TGTGCCAGTACTACAGTATCCAATGGCTACACCTTC. It codes for CASTTVSNGYTF.